This T cell receptor (beta chain) was documented in a study of T cells in Graves' hyperthyroidism and ophthalmopathy. There were TCR beta CDR3 regions amplified from RNA transcripts. The HTBI primer set served for first-round RT-PCR of the TCR CDR3. TCRdb used MiXCR to reprocess the multiplex PCR reads, holding one entry per CDR3 protein. The table has approximately 400,000 distinct CDR3 sequences, 13% to 15% seen once. General study points: In the blood, most expanded thyroid clonotypes above 0.001 appeared as well.

Germline lookup yields CDR1 SGHAT and CDR2 FQNNGV. The CDR3 has 11 residues. Details on this clonotype: No antigen is known for it. The junction departs from the called germline gene at one end, perhaps through a read error.

This sequence originates from a woman in her 30s with Graves' ophthalmopathy. The sequenced material came from blood. J is TRBJ1-2 and V is TRBV11-2; unclear D gene. CDR3 residues: CASGFLGGYTF. The DNA of the CDR3 is TGTGCCAGCGGCTTCCTCGGGGGCTACACCTTC.